Listed below are T cell receptor beta chains from one sample, sequenced in a study of shared clonotypes between healthy human individuals. Sequencing was performed with immunoSEQ multiplex PCR; in TCRdb, only in-frame clones are kept and a portion is missing. Counted here are 2 million to 3 million clones, over 85% occurring once; the ten biggest clones make up 0.11% to 0.15%. The sequenced sample consisted of naive CD4+ T cells sorted from blood. Receptors were obtained from a man aged 18 to 30 in good health. Each CDR3 is given with its conserved first and last residue. D genes are given only for firm matches.

d_call,cdr3_length,v_call,j_call,cdr3_aa,cdr3_nt
-,13,TRBV15,TRBJ1-5,CATSRQSSGTRVF,TGTGCCACCAGCAGGCAGTCTTCCGGGACCAGAGTTTTT
-,13,TRBV5-1,TRBJ2-7,CASGDGQTWEQYF,TGCGCCAGCGGAGACGGACAGACTTGGGAGCAGTACTTC
TRBD1,14,TRBV10-3,TRBJ1-2,CAISTPAGGRGYTF,TGTGCCATCAGTACCCCTGCAGGGGGCCGGGGCTACACCTTC
-,15,TRBV9,TRBJ1-6,CASSVGSLNNSPLHF,TGTGCCAGCAGCGTGGGCAGTTTAAATAATTCACCCCTCCACTTT
-,16,TRBV18,TRBJ2-7,CASSPPTSRIPYEQYF,TGTGCCAGCTCACCACCGACGTCGCGGATACCCTACGAGCAGTACTTC
-,14,TRBV7-9,TRBJ1-6,CASSSSSVGSPLHF,TGTGCCAGCAGCTCCTCGAGTGTGGGATCACCCCTCCACTTT
-,16,TRBV7-2,TRBJ2-7,CASSLVPDPISYEQYF,TGTGCCAGCAGCTTAGTTCCGGACCCAATATCCTACGAGCAGTACTTC
-,15,TRBV5-1,TRBJ2-3,CASSFDWTATDTQYF,TGCGCCAGCAGCTTTGATTGGACAGCCACAGATACGCAGTATTTT
-,14,TRBV2,TRBJ1-5,CASSQGQTNQPQHF,TGTGCCAGCAGTCAAGGACAGACTAATCAGCCCCAGCATTTT
-,13,TRBV19,TRBJ2-7,CASSIDQSYEQYF,TGTGCCAGTAGTATAGATCAGTCCTACGAGCAGTACTTC
-,14,TRBV21-1,TRBJ2-7,CASTGKDRPYEQYF,TGTGCCAGCACGGGAAAAGACAGACCCTACGAGCAGTACTTC
-,13,TRBV18,TRBJ2-5,CASSPGVGETQYF,TGTGCCAGCTCACCCGGAGTGGGGGAGACCCAGTACTTC
-,15,TRBV25-1,TRBJ2-7,CASSEYRGISYEQYF,TGTGCCAGCAGTGAATACCGGGGGATCTCCTACGAGCAGTACTTC
-,14,TRBV6-5,TRBJ2-7,CASSPHSSKYEQYF,TGTGCCAGCAGCCCACATTCGAGTAAATACGAGCAGTACTTC
TRBD2,18,TRBV5-1,TRBJ2-2,CASSLGTTSGGPPGELFF,TGCGCCAGCAGCTTGGGGACGACTAGCGGGGGGCCCCCCGGGGAGCTGTTTTTT
-,16,TRBV19,TRBJ1-3,CASSTSQGNSGNTIYF,TGTGCCAGTAGTACTTCACAGGGAAACTCTGGAAACACCATATATTTT
-,16,TRBV21-1,TRBJ2-7,CASSRLKGVFSYEQYF,TGTGCCAGCAGCCGTCTTAAAGGCGTTTTCTCCTACGAGCAGTACTTC
TRBD1,15,TRBV6-1,TRBJ2-5,CASSEGTGLQETQYF,TGTGCCAGCAGTGAGGGGACAGGCCTGCAAGAGACCCAGTACTTC
TRBD1,15,TRBV11-3,TRBJ2-2,CASSLGTAGTGELFF,TGTGCCAGCAGCTTGGGGACAGCCGGAACCGGGGAGCTGTTTTTT
-,14,TRBV11-2,TRBJ2-2,CASRGGWGVGELFF,TGTGCCAGCAGGGGCGGCTGGGGCGTCGGGGAGCTGTTTTTT